One and the same sample provided the 10 T cell receptor beta chains below, sequenced in a study of PD-1 blockade in classical Hodgkin lymphoma. Each and every patient relapsed after autologous stem cell transplantation, and patients got differing brentuximab vedotin exposure. Sequencing used immunoSEQ multiplex PCR; TCRdb keeps in-frame clones, though not all of them. The sample yields more than 35,000 clones, just over 85% seen once. This sample comprised peripheral blood mononuclear cells (PBMCs), obtained before the second cycle of nivolumab. Every receptor here comes from a human donor with classical Hodgkin lymphoma.

The chain recombines TRBV27 with TRBJ2-4; the match to TRBD2 covers 8 bases. CDR1 is MNHEY, CDR2 SMNVEV, per germline (reference sequence). With V trimmed by 5 bases and J by 2 bases, 11 bases remained unmatched. The CDR3 is 17 amino acids. CDR3 nucleotides: TGTGCCAGCAGTCTAACCGTAGCGGGAATAACCAAAAACATTCAGTACTTC. Amino acid sequence: CASSLTVAGITKNIQYF.

This clone was seen only a few times. This chain links TRBV6-1 with TRBJ1-1, with D possibly matching TRBD1 (6 bases). V shed 4 bases and J shed 5 bases, with 14 bases lying between them. Looked up from germline, CDR1 is MNHNS and CDR2 is SASEGT. The length of the CDR3 is 14 residues. The CDR3 is CASSGTGLGTEAFF. DNA of the CDR3: TGTGCCAGCAGTGGAACAGGGTTAGGAACTGAAGCTTTCTTT.

The J gene is TRBJ2-7, the V gene TRBV29-1; either TRBD1 or TRBD2 may supply D (5 bases each). Looked up from germline, CDR1 is SQVTM and CDR2 is ANQGSEA. V was pared by 1 base and J by 0 bases, with 13 bases between. This CDR3 is 15 amino acids long. Written as DNA, the CDR3 is TGCAGCGTTGAAGGGGGGACGAAAAGCTCCTACGAGCAGTACTTC. Translated, it gives CSVEGGTKSSYEQYF.

The rearrangement uses TRBV27 and TRBJ2-5; D perhaps matches TRBD2 (6 bases). CDR3 size: 15 residues. The germline CDR1 and CDR2 sequences are MNHEY and SMNVEV (reference sequence). With 5 bases removed from V and 4 bases from J, the gap between germline ends came to 17 bases. The CDR3 is CASSLARELRETQYF. CDR3 in DNA: TGTGCCAGCAGTCTCGCACGGGAGTTACGAGAGACCCAGTACTTC.

The chain couples TRBV29-1 to TRBJ2-7, with D perhaps TRBD1 or TRBD2 (5 bases each). Germline assignment: CDR1 SQVTM and CDR2 ANQGSEA. V lost 4 bases and J lost 1, with 11 bases in between. The CDR3 is 13 residues long. The CDR3 sequence: CSVAGPASYEQYF. CDR3 DNA: TGCAGCGTTGCGGGGCCAGCTTCCTACGAGCAGTACTTC.

The chain recombines TRBV6-6 with TRBJ1-1; the D is unclear. This CDR3 contains 13 residues. V lost 6 bases and J 0 bases, leaving 8 bases between the germline ends. Germline CDR1 is MNHNY and CDR2 is SVGAGI (reference sequence). Written as DNA, the CDR3 is TGTGCCAGCAGATCCGATATGAACACTGAAGCTTTCTTT. Translated: CASRSDMNTEAFF.

The CDR3 DNA reads as TGTGCCATCCTAAAAGGGATGAACACTGAAGCTTTCTTT. Translated: CAILKGMNTEAFF. The chain employs TRBV28 and TRBJ1-1; no reliable D call. V was pared by 10 bases and J by 0 bases, with 12 bases between. The CDR3 has 13 amino acids. CDR1 and CDR2 (germline): MDHEN, SYDVKM.

This chain links TRBV7-9 with TRBJ1-4; perhaps TRBD1 as D (5 bases). Germline-derived CDR1 and CDR2 are SEHNR and FQNEAQ (reference sequence). CDR3 length: 18 amino acids. Trimming left V 6 bases short and J 0 bases short, with 20 bases between. The CDR3 region is CASRSVGGKETTNEKLFF. CDR3 DNA sequence: TGTGCCAGCAGATCCGTGGGGGGGAAGGAGACAACTAATGAAAAACTGTTTTTT.

This clone was seen only once. This chain links TRBV7-3 with TRBJ2-1; D not resolved. The CDR3 length is 14 residues. The V gene lost 5 bases and the J gene lost 2 bases, with 10 bases spanning the gap. The germline gives CDR1 SGHTA, CDR2 FQGTGA. Here the CDR3 reads CASSRSDTYNEQFF. As DNA, the CDR3 is TGTGCCAGCAGCCGATCAGACACCTACAATGAGCAGTTCTTC. The full variable domain, with the rest looked up from reference TRBV7-3 and TRBJ2-1, is GAGVSQTPSNKVTEKGKYVELRCDPISGHTALYWYRQSLGQGPEFLIYFQGTGAADDSGLPNDRFFAVRPEGSVSTLKIQRTERGDSAVYLCASSRSDTYNEQFFGPGTRLTVL.

CDR3 region: CASSVAEDRGFYGYTF. The CDR3 coding sequence is TGTGCCAGCAGCGTAGCTGAGGACAGGGGTTTCTATGGCTACACCTTC. The chain employs TRBV9 and TRBJ1-2; 9 bases agree with TRBD1. With 0 bases clipped from V and 4 bases from J, the junction kept 7 bases outside the gene matches. The length of the CDR3 is 16 residues. Germline V gene lookup returns CDR1 SGDLS and CDR2 YYNGEE.